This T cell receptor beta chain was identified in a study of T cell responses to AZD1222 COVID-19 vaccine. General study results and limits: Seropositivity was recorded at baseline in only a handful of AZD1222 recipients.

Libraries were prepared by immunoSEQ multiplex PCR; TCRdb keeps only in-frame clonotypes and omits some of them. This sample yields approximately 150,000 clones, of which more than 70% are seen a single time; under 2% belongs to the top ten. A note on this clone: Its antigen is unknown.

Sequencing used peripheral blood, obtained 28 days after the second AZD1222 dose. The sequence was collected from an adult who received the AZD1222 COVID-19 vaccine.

CDR3 amino acids: CASSSRTDLTHYEQYF. CDR3 bases: TGTGCCAGTAGTTCCAGGACGGACCTTACCCACTACGAGCAGTACTTC. The rearrangement links TRBV19 to TRBJ2-7; D is unclear. Trimming cost V 5 bases and J 3 bases, with 20 bases left between them. In germline, CDR1 is LNHDA, CDR2 SQIVND (reference sequence). The CDR3 covers 16 residues.